The T cell receptor beta chain described here comes from a study of blood T cell repertoires in COVID-19. Study details: Specimens from acute and convalescent COVID-19 originated in the United States, Italy and Spain.

TCRdb's table, derived via immunoSEQ multiplex PCR, lists solely in-frame clones and lacks some. The sample has 100,000 to 150,000 clones; 70% to 90% are singletons. This CDR3 is built from 17 residues. In germline, CDR1 is SNHLY, CDR2 FYNNEI. V lost 4 bases and J lost 5, with 24 bases in between. This TCR was sampled from a man aged 35-49 years with acute or convalescent COVID-19. Sequenced: peripheral blood. V and J are TRBV2 and TRBJ2-7; maybe TRBD1 (6 bases). This CDR3 is CASSVKPTGIFGDEQYF. CDR3 DNA: TGTGCCAGCAGTGTGAAACCTACAGGGATCTTCGGGGACGAGCAGTACTTC.